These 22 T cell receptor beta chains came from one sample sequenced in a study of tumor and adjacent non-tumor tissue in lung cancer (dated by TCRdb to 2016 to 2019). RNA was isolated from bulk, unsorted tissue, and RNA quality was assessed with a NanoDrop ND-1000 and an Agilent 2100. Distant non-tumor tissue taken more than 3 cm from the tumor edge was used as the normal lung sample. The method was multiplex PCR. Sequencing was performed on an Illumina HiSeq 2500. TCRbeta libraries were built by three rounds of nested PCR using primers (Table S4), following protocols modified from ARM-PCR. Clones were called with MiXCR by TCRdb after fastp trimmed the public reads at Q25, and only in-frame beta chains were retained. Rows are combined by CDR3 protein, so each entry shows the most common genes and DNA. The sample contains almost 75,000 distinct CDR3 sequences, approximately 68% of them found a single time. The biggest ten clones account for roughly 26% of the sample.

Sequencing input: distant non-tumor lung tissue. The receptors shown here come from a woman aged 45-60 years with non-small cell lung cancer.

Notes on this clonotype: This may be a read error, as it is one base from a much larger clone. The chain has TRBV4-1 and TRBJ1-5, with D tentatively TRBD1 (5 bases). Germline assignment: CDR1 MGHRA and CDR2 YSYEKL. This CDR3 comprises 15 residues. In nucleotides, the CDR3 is TGCGCCAGCAGTCCAGGGTTGGTGGACAATCAGCTCCAGCATTTT. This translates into CASSPGLVDNQLQHF.

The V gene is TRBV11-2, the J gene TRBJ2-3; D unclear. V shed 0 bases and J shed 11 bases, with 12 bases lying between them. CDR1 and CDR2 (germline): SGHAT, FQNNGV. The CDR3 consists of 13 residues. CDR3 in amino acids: CASSLDMTAKQYF. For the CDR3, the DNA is TGTGCCAGCAGCTTAGATATGACCGCTAAGCAGTATTTT.

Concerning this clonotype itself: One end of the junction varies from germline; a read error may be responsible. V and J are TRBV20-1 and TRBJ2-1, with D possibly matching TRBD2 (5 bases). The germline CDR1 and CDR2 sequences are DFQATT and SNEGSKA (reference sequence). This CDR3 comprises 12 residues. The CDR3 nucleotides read TGCAGTGGGACTTTGTCCTACAGTGAGCAATTCTTC. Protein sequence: CSGTLSYSEQFF.

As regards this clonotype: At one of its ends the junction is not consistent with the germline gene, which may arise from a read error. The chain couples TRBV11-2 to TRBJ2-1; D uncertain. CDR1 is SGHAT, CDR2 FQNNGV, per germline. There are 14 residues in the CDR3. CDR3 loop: CASSLVCQTNEKFF. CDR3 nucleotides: TGTGCCAGCAGCTTAGTGTGTCAGACCAATGAGAAGTTCTTT.

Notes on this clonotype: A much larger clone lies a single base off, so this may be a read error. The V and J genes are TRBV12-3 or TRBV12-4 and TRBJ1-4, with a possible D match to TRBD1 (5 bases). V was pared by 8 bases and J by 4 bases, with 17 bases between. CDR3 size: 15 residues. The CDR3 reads CASVAGDGFNEKLFF. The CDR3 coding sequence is TGTGCCAGCGTAGCCGGGGACGGATTTAATGAAAAACTGTTTTTT.

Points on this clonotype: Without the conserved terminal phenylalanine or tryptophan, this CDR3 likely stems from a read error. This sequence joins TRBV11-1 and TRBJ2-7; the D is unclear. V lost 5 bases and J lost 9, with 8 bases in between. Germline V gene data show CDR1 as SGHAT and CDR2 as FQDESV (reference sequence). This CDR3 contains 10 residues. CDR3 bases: TGTGCCAGCAGCGGGATACTGCAGTACTAC. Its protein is CASSGILQYY.

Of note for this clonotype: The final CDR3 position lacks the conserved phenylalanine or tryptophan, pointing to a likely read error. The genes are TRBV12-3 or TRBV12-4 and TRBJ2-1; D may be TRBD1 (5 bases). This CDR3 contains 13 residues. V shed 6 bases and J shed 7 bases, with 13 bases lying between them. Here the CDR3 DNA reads TGTGCCAGCAGGGTCGCAGGGTATAATGAGCAGTTCCTC. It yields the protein CASRVAGYNEQFL.

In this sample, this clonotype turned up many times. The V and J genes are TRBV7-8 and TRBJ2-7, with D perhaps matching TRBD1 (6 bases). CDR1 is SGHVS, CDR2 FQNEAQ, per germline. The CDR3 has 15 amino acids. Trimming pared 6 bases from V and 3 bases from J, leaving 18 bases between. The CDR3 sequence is CASSFTGDTFYEQYF. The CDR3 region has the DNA TGTGCCAGCAGTTTCACCGGGGACACCTTCTACGAGCAGTACTTC.

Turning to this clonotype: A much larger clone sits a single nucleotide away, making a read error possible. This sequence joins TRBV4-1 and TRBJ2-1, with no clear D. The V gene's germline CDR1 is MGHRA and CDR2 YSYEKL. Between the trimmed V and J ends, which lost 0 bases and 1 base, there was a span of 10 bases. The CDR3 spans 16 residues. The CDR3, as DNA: TGCGCCAGCAGCCAAGATCCCAAGGAATCCTACAATGAGCAGTTCTTC. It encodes CASSQDPKESYNEQFF.

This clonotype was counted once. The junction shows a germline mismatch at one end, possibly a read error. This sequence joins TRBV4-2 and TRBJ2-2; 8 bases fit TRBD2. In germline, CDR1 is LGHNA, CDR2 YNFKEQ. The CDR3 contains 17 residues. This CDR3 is CANSQGPLLAVTGELFF. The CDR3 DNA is TGTGCCAACAGCCAAGGTCCGTTACTAGCGGTCACCGGGGAGCTGTTTTTT.

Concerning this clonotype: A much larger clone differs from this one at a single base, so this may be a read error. The CDR3 bases are TGTGCCAGCATCCCCGGGACTAACGGGAGTAATGAGCAGTTCTTC. Translation gives CASIPGTNGSNEQFF. This chain connects TRBV6-1 to TRBJ2-1; 7 bases map to TRBD2. The CDR3 contains 15 residues. Germline trimming cut 7 bases from V and 7 bases from J; bases unmatched to any gene: 13. The germline V gene has CDR1 MNHNS and CDR2 SASEGT.

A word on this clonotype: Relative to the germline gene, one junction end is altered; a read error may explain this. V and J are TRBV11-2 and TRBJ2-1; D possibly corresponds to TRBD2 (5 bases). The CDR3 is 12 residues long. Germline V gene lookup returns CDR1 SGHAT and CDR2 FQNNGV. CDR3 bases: TGTGCCAGAAGCCAGTTCGGGGATGAGCGGTTCTTC. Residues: CARSQFGDERFF.

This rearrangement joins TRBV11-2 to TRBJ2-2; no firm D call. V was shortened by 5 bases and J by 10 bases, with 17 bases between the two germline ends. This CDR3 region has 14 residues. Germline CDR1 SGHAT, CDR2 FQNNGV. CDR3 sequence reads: CASSKNWYTMELFF. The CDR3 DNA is TGTGCCAGCAGCAAAAACTGGTACACCATGGAGCTGTTTTTT.

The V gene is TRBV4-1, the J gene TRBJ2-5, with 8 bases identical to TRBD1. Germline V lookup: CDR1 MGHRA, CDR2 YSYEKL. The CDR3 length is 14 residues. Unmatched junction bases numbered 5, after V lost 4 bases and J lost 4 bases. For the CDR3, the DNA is TGCGCCAGCAGCCTAATTGGACAGGGAGAGACCCAGTACTTC. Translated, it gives CASSLIGQGETQYF.

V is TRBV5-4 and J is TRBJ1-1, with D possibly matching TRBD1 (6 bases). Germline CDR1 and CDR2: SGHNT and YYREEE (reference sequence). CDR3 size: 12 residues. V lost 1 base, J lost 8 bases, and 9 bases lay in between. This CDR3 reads CASSLSQGEAFF. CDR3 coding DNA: TGTGCCAGCAGCTTGTCACAGGGAGAAGCTTTCTTT.

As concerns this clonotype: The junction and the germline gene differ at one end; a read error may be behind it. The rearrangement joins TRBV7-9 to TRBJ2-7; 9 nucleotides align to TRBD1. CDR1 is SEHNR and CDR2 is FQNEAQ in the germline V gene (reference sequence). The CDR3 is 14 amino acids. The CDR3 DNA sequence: TGTACCAGCAGCCAGGGACAGGGAGTACACGAGCAGTACTTC. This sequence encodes CTSSQGQGVHEQYF. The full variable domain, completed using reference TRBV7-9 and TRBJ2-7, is DTGVSQNPRHKITKRGQNVTFRCDPISEHNRLYWYRQTLGQGPEFLTYFQNEAQLEKSRLLSDRFSAERPKGSFSTLEIQRTEQGDSAMYLCTSSQGQGVHEQYFGPGTRLTVT.

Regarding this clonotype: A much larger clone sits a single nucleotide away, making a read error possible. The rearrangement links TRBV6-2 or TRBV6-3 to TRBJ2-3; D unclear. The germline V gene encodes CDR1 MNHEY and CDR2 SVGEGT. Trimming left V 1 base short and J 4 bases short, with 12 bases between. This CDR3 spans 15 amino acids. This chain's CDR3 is CASSYLTVVADTQYF. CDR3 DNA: TGTGCCAGCAGTTACTTGACTGTAGTCGCAGATACGCAGTATTTT.

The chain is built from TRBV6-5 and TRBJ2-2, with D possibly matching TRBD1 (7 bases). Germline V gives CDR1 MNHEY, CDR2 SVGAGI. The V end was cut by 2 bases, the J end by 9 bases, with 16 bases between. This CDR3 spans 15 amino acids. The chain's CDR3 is CASSYGVRGARELFF. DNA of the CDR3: TGTGCCAGCAGTTACGGTGTCAGGGGGGCTAGGGAGCTGTTTTTT.

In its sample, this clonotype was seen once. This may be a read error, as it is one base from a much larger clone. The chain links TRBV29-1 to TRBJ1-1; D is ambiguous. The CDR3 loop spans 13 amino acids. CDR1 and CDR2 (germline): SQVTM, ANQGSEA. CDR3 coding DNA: TGCAGCGTTTATCACAGCATGAACAGTGAAGCTTTCTTT. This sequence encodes CSVYHSMNSEAFF.

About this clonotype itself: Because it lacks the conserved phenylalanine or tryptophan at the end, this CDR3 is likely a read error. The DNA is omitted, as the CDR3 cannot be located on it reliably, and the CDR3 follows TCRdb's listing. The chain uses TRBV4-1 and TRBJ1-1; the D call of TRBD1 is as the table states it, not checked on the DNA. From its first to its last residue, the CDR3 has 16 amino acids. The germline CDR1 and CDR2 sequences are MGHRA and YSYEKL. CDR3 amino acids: CAGSQDLYRGNTEASS.

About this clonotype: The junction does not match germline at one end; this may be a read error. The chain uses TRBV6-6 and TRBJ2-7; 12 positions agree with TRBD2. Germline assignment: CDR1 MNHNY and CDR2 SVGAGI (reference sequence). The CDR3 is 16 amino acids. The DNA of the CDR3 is TGTGCCAGCAGTTCCACGACTAGCGGGAGTATATACGAGCGGTACTTC. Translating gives CASSSTTSGSIYERYF.

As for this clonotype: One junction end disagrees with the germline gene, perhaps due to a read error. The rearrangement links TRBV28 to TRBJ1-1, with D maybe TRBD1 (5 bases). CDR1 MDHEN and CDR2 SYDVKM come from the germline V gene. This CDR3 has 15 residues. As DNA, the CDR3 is TGTGCCAGCAGTGTGGAGGGACGGAAGAACATTGAAGCTTTCTTT. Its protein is CASSVEGRKNIEAFF.